In this sample, the clone carrying this T cell receptor beta chain turned up a few times. Its specificity is unknown. CDR1 is LNHDA and CDR2 is SQIVND in the germline V gene (reference sequence). CDR3 length equals 13 residues. V was clipped by 6 bases and J by 5 bases; unmatched bases: 4. The authors reverse transcribed all of the isolated RNA, so sequencing captured expressed TCRB transcripts. Produced via immunoSEQ multiplex PCR; TCRdb's table is partial and in-frame only. The sample yields roughly 24,000 clones, under 75% seen once. The sample is drawn from a study of beta chain features in type 1 diabetes. Findings and limits, study-wide: There was a moderate but significant shortening of TCRB CDR3s in all four CD4+ subsets of Type 1 diabetes patients.

This clonotype originated in a man younger than 30 with type 1 diabetes. The sequenced sample consisted of stem cell memory CD4+ T cells from blood. The rearrangement links TRBV19 to TRBJ2-5; 9 positions match TRBD1. DNA of the CDR3: TGTGCCAGTAGGAACAGGGGGCAGGAGACCCAGTACTTC. It yields the protein CASRNRGQETQYF.